This T cell receptor beta chain emerged from a study of identical twins. With 6 bases removed from V and 0 bases from J, the gap between germline ends came to 15 bases. This CDR3 contains 15 residues. Study findings and constraints: Sequences that were beta out-of-frame showed weaker excess twin sharing. Memory repertoires lacked the insertion deficit that abundant cord blood beta clonotypes showed. Conclusions were based on cross-sectional statistical analysis, without following the same donors.

Using its own MiXCR run on the 5' RACE reads, TCRdb lists one record per CDR3 protein. Of 300,000 to 400,000 distinct CDR3 sequences listed, 9% are singletons. There were only healthy Caucasians among the donors. A few counts support this clonotype. Its target is not known. This TCR was sampled from a woman aged 50 to 60 in good health. V gene TRBV12-3 or TRBV12-4 combines with J gene TRBJ2-7; D might be TRBD1 or TRBD2, each matching 5 bases. Sequenced material: naive T cells sorted from blood. CDR3 DNA: TGTGCCAGCAGCCCGGGGACCATAAGCTCCTACGAGCAGTACGTC. As protein: CASSPGTISSYEQYV.